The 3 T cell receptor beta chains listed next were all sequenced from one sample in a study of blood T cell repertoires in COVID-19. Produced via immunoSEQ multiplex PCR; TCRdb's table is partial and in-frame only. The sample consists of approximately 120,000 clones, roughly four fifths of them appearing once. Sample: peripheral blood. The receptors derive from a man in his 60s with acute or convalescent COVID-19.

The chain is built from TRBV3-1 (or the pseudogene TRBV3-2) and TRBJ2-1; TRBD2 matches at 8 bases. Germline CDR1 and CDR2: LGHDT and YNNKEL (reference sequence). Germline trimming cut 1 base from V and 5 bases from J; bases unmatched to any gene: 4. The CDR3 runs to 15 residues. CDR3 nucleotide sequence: TGTGCCAGCAGCCAAGCGGGAGGGAGCCACAATGAGCAGTTCTTC. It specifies CASSQAGGSHNEQFF.

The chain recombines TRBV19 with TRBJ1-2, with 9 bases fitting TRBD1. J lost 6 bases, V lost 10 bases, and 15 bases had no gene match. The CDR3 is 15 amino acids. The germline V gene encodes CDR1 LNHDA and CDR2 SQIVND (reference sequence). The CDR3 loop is CATNPLDRGLDGYTF. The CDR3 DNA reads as TGTGCCACAAACCCCCTGGACAGGGGTTTAGATGGCTACACCTTC.

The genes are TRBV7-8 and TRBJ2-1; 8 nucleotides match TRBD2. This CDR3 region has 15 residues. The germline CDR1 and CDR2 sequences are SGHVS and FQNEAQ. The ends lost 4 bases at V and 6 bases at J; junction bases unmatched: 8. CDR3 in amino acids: CASSYRGLGPNEQFF. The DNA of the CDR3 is TGTGCCAGCAGCTACCGGGGACTAGGCCCCAATGAGCAGTTCTTC. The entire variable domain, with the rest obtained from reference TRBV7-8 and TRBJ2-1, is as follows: GAGVSQSPRYKVAKRGQDVALRCDPISGHVSLFWYQQALGQGPEFLTYFQNEAQLDKSGLPSDRFFAERPEGSVSTLKIQRTQQEDSAVYLCASSYRGLGPNEQFFGPGTRLTVL.